The 14 T cell receptor beta chains presented below share a single source sample, sequenced in a study of shared clonotypes between healthy human individuals. Profiling relied on immunoSEQ multiplex PCR, and the TCRdb table lists in-frame clones only, not all of them. The data contain about 1.1 million clones, approximately 80% of them singletons. Input material: memory CD4+ T cells from PBMCs. As to subset: CD45RA-negative fraction. Receptor source: a man between 18 and 35 years old in good health. Some clones in this sample may be carry-over from other donors' samples.

This chain links TRBV27 with TRBJ2-1, with D hard to call. V lost 5 bases and J 6 bases, leaving 14 bases between the germline ends. CDR3 length: 14 residues. Germline V CDR1 and CDR2: MNHEY, SMNVEV (reference sequence). CDR3 loop: CASSPTARSNEQFF. The CDR3, as DNA: TGTGCCAGCAGTCCCACCGCAAGGAGCAATGAGCAGTTCTTC.

The chain is built from TRBV5-1 and TRBJ2-7, with TRBD2 matching over 12 bases. The length of the CDR3 is 14 residues. V was pared by 0 bases and J by 6 bases, with 1 base of the junction left unmatched. Germline values: CDR1 SGHRS, CDR2 YFSETQ. CDR3 amino acids: CASSLATSGSEQYF. The CDR3 bases are TGCGCCAGCAGCTTGGCGACTAGCGGGAGCGAGCAGTACTTC.

On this clone: The same CDR3 is also encoded by other DNA sequences in this sample. The V and J genes are TRBV6-6 and TRBJ2-7; a possible D gene is TRBD1 (5 bases). Germline V gives CDR1 MNHNY, CDR2 SVGAGI (reference sequence). There are 15 residues in the CDR3. With 0 bases removed from V and 2 bases from J, the gap between germline ends came to 11 bases. CDR3 residues: CASSYSGQGPYEQYF. The CDR3 DNA is TGTGCCAGCAGTTACTCTGGGCAGGGCCCCTACGAGCAGTACTTC.

The CDR3 sequence: CASSLAGYAGELFF. The DNA of the CDR3 is TGTGCCAGCAGTTTAGCGGGATACGCCGGGGAGCTGTTTTTT. The chain recombines TRBV28 with TRBJ2-2; D is possibly TRBD2 (6 bases). The CDR3 is 14 residues long. Trimming removed 2 bases from V and 6 bases from J, with 10 bases in between. Germline assignment: CDR1 MDHEN and CDR2 SYDVKM.

The chain recombines TRBV10-3 with TRBJ1-2; perhaps TRBD1 as D (6 bases). The CDR3 sequence is 14 residues long. V lost 0 bases and J 6 bases, leaving 11 bases between the germline ends. Germline V gene sequence: CDR1 ENHRY, CDR2 SYGVKD. In DNA form, the CDR3 reads TGTGCCATCAGTGAGTCACAGGGAGAGAATGGCTACACCTTC. This sequence encodes CAISESQGENGYTF.

This clone was picked up a small number of times. This chain connects TRBV11-2 to TRBJ2-1, with 11 bases that match TRBD1. V lost 6 bases and J lost 4; bases outside the gene matches: 2. This CDR3 is 14 amino acids long. CDR1 and CDR2 (germline): SGHAT, FQNNGV. The CDR3 DNA follows: TGTGCCAGCAGTGGGACAGGGGGATACAATGAGCAGTTCTTC. It codes for CASSGTGGYNEQFF. Looking up the rest from reference TRBV11-2 and TRBJ2-1 gives the full variable domain: EAGVAQSPRYKIIEKRQSVAFWCNPISGHATLYWYQQILGQGPKLLIQFQNNGVVDDSQLPKDRFSAERLKGVDSTLKIQPAKLEDSAVYLCASSGTGGYNEQFFGPGTRLTVL.

This clone occurred many times. The CDR3 bases are TGTGCCAGCCGAAGGTTGAGTTGCAAAAACATTCAGTACTTC. Residues: CASRRLSCKNIQYF. The chain carries TRBV25-1 and TRBJ2-4; no reliable D call. V dropped 8 bases and J dropped 3 bases, with 14 bases sitting between them. Germline V gives CDR1 MGHDK, CDR2 SYGVNS. The CDR3 extends over 14 amino acids.

The chain couples TRBV28 to TRBJ1-2, with 8 bases fitting TRBD1. V lost 7 bases to trimming and J lost 4 bases; unmatched junction nucleotides: 8. This CDR3 has 14 residues. From germline, CDR1 is MDHEN and CDR2 SYDVKM. The CDR3 nucleotides read TGTGCCAGCACAAATAGACAGGGGAGCTATGGCTACACCTTC. This codes for CASTNRQGSYGYTF.

In DNA, the CDR3 is TGTGCCTGGGATTCGGGATCCAATCAGCCCCAGCATTTT. The encoded protein is CAWDSGSNQPQHF. The chain is built from TRBV30 and TRBJ1-5; D is ambiguous. Trimming removed 5 bases at V and 3 bases at J, with 11 bases between. The length of the CDR3 is 13 residues. CDR1 is GTSNPN, CDR2 SVGIG, per germline (reference sequence). Full variable domain (rest looked up from reference TRBV30 and TRBJ1-5): SQTIHQWPATLVQPVGSPLSLECTVEGTSNPNLYWYRQAAGRGLQLLFYSVGIGQISSEVPQNLSASRPQDRQFILSSKKLLLSDSGFYLCAWDSGSNQPQHFGDGTRLSIL.

J is TRBJ1-1 and V is TRBV7-2; TRBD1 is a possible D gene (5 bases). Trimming shortened V by 1 base and J by 7 bases, and 13 bases separated the two germline ends. Germline V gene data show CDR1 as SGHTA and CDR2 as FQGNSA. CDR3 size: 14 residues. The CDR3 nucleotides read TGTGCCAGCAGCTTAGACGGGACCTATGGTGAAGCTTTCTTT. It yields the protein CASSLDGTYGEAFF.

The chain couples TRBV5-1 to TRBJ2-3; 8 positions agree with TRBD1. Unmatched junction bases numbered 14, after V lost 9 bases and J lost 5 bases. CDR1 and CDR2 from the germline V gene are SGHRS and YFSETQ. The CDR3 spans 15 residues. The CDR3 DNA is TGCGCCACCTACCGAGGAGACAGGGGCATAGATACGCAGTATTTT. It codes for CATYRGDRGIDTQYF.

The chain recombines TRBV7-3 with TRBJ2-2; D is possibly TRBD2 (6 bases). Germline V CDR1 and CDR2: SGHTA, FQGTGA. The ends were cut back, 8 bases at V and 0 bases at J, with 7 bases in the middle. The CDR3 contains 13 residues. The CDR3 is CASGGANTGELFF. In DNA form, the CDR3 reads TGTGCCAGCGGCGGGGCGAACACCGGGGAGCTGTTTTTT.

This clone was observed once. The chain links TRBV5-1 to TRBJ2-7; 7 bases are a match to TRBD1. Per germline, CDR1 SGHRS and CDR2 YFSETQ. The V gene end was trimmed by 4 bases and the J gene end by 3 bases; junction bases not matched to a gene: 7. This CDR3 comprises 14 residues. In DNA, the CDR3 is TGCGCCAGCAGCCAAGGGGACAGTCGCTACGAGCAGTACTTC. This sequence encodes CASSQGDSRYEQYF.

This sequence joins TRBV7-3 and TRBJ1-1; D is undetermined. The CDR3 extends over 13 amino acids. The germline V gene encodes CDR1 SGHTA and CDR2 FQGTGA. V was pared by 5 bases and J by 1 base, with 8 bases between. CDR3 in DNA: TGTGCCAGCAGCCAAAGGCGGAACACTGAAGCTTTCTTT. Translated: CASSQRRNTEAFF.